These 7 T cell receptor beta chains came from one sample sequenced in a study of blood T cell repertoires in COVID-19 (dated by TCRdb to 2020 to 2021). Libraries were made using the immunoSEQ multiplex PCR assay. As stored in TCRdb, this immuneACCESS dataset retains in-frame rearrangements with V and J assigned. A fraction of the clones does not appear; measured against another copy, unresolved V genes explain less than half of the discrepancy, and the remainder lacks a known reason. In all, the sample holds roughly 200,000 clones, and 85% of those were seen once. Roughly a sixth of the sample belongs to the ten largest clones. Input material: PBMCs or T cells enriched from blood (not recorded which). The receptors originated from a man in his forties who had recovered from COVID-19.

The chain joins TRBV19 to TRBJ2-7, with D hard to call. Germline assignment: CDR1 LNHDA and CDR2 SQIVND (reference sequence). CDR3 length: 13 amino acids. V lost 5 bases to trimming and J lost 0 bases, with 8 bases between them. The chain's CDR3 is CASSWQNSYEQYF. CDR3 DNA sequence: TGTGCCAGTAGTTGGCAGAACTCCTACGAGCAGTACTTC.

A note on this clone: This specimen includes other DNA sequences encoding the same CDR3. This chain connects TRBV5-1 to TRBJ2-7; D gene unclear. The CDR3 has 12 amino acids. Germline V gene sequence: CDR1 SGHRS, CDR2 YFSETQ. The V and J ends lost 2 bases and 3 bases respectively, with 6 bases between them. The CDR3 region is CASSFNNYEQYF. The CDR3 DNA sequence: TGCGCCAGCAGCTTTAACAACTACGAGCAGTACTTC.

The V gene is TRBV3-1 (or the pseudogene TRBV3-2), the J gene TRBJ1-2; 9 nucleotides match TRBD1. Germline assignment: CDR1 LGHDT and CDR2 YNNKEL (reference sequence). J was trimmed by 4 bases and V by 3 bases; bases with no gene match: 3. There are 14 residues in the CDR3. CDR3 sequence: CASSHADRGYGYTF. CDR3 coding DNA: TGTGCCAGCAGCCATGCGGACAGGGGCTATGGCTACACCTTC.

This chain connects TRBV29-1 to TRBJ1-2; TRBD1 agrees at 12 bases. There are 12 residues in the CDR3. Per germline, CDR1 SQVTM and CDR2 ANQGSEA. V shed 3 bases and J 10 bases; nucleotides not matched to a gene: 3. This CDR3 reads CSVERDRGHYTF. CDR3 bases: TGCAGCGTTGAGAGGGACAGGGGGCACTACACCTTC.

The V and J genes are TRBV15 and TRBJ1-5, with TRBD1 as a possible D gene (5 bases). Trimming cost V 1 base and J 1 base, with 11 bases left between them. Germline CDR1 reads LNHNV; CDR2 reads YYDKDF (reference sequence). The CDR3 sequence is 16 residues long. CDR3: CATSRGPGRSNQPQHF. Written as DNA, the CDR3 is TGTGCCACCAGCAGAGGACCAGGGAGGAGCAATCAGCCCCAGCATTTT.

This chain joins TRBV15 and TRBJ2-7; TRBD2 matches at 7 bases. The CDR3 length is 16 residues. Germline V gene data show CDR1 as LNHNV and CDR2 as YYDKDF (reference sequence). The V and J ends lost 4 bases and 1 base, in that order; junction bases with no gene match: 10. CDR3 DNA: TGTGCCACCAGCACACTAACTAGCGCCCATTCCTACGAGCAGTACTTC. Amino acid sequence: CATSTLTSAHSYEQYF.

This clone was observed a few times. The V and J genes are TRBV29-1 and TRBJ1-3; D is uncertain. Per the germline V gene, CDR1 is SQVTM and CDR2 is ANQGSEA. The CDR3 has 11 residues. Trimming took off 6 bases at V and 4 bases at J, with 7 bases between the two ends. In DNA, the CDR3 is TGCAGCGTCGTATTAGGAAACACCATATATTTT. Amino acid sequence: CSVVLGNTIYF. The whole variable domain, remainder taken from reference TRBV29-1 and TRBJ1-3, is SAVISQKPSRDICQRGTSLTIQCQVDSQVTMMFWYRQQPGQSLTLIATANQGSEATYESGFVIDKFPISRPNLTFSTLTVSNMSPEDSSIYLCSVVLGNTIYFGEGSWLTVV.